This T cell receptor beta chain was found in a study of monozygotic twins with inflammatory bowel disease. Comments on this clonotype: Its antigen is undetermined.

TCRdb reanalyzed the 5' RACE reads, giving one entry per CDR3 protein sequence and no DNA. Seen in this sample are 420,000 or so distinct CDR3 sequences; the ten most common clones hold roughly 2.5%. Per the germline V gene, CDR1 is MRHNA and CDR2 is SNTAGT. The CDR3 sequence is 13 residues long. Study-wide findings and caveats: Different T cell subtypes could not be distinguished. Lower sharing of clonotypes with other individuals was seen in IBD patients than in healthy twins. This was most marked in patients showing signs of disease activity.

Material: blood. The clonotype originates from a human donor with ulcerative colitis or Crohn's disease, or a healthy co-twin of an affected twin (not recorded which). The chain carries TRBV6-4 and TRBJ2-7; the TCRdb D gene call, TRBD1, has no DNA to confirm it. CDR3 sequence reads: CARKIGQSYKQYF.